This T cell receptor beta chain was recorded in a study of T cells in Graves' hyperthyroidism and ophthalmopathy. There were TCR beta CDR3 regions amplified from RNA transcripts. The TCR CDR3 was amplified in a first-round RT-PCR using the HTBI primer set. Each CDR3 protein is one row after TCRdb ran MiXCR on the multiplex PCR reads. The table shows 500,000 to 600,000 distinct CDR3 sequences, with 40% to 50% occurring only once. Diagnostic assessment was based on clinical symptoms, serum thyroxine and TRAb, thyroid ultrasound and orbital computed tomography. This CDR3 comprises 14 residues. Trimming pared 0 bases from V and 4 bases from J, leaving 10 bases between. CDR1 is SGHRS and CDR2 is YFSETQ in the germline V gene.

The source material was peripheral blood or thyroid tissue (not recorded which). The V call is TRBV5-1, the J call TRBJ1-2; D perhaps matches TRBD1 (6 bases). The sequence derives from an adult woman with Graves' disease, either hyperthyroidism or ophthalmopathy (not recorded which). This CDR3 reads CASSLAPGAYGYTF. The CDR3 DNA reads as TGCGCCAGCAGCTTGGCCCCAGGGGCCTATGGCTACACCTTC.